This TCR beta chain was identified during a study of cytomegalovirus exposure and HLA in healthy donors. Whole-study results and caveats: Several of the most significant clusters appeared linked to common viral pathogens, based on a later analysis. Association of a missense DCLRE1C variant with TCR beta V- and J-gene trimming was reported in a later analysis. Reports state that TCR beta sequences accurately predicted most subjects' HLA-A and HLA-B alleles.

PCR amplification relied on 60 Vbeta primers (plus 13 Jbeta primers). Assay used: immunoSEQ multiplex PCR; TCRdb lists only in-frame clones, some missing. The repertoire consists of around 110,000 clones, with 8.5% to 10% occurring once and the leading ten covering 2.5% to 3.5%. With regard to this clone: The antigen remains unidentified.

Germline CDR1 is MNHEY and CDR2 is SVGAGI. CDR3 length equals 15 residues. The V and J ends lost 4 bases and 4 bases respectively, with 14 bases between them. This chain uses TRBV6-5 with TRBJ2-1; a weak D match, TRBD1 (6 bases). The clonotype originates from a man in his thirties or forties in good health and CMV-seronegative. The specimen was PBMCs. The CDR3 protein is CASSSRPQGYNEQFF. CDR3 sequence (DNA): TGTGCCAGCAGTTCTAGGCCCCAGGGGTACAATGAGCAGTTCTTC.